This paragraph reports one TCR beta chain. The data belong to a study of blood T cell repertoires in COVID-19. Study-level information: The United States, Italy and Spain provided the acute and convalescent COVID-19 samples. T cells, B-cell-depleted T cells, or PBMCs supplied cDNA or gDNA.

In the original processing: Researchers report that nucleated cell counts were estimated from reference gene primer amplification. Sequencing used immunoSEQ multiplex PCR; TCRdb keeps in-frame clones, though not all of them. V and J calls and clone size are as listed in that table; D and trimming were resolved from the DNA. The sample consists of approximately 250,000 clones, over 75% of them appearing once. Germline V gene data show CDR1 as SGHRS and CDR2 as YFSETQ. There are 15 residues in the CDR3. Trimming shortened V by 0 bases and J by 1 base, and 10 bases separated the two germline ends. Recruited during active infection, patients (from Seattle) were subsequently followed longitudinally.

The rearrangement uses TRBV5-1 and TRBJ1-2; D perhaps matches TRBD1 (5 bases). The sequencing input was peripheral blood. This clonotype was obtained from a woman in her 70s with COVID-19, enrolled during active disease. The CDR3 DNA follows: TGCGCCAGCAGCTTGGGACAGACCCATAACTATGGCTACACCTTC. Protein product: CASSLGQTHNYGYTF.